The rows below give T cell receptor beta chains drawn from one sample of a study of blood T cell repertoires in COVID-19. Repertoires were generated with immunoSEQ multiplex PCR, while TCRdb's copy carries only in-frame clones and drops some. Of roughly 400,000 clones listed, roughly nine tenths were seen once; the top ten hold about 0.83%. Sequenced material: PBMCs or T cells enriched from blood (not recorded which). Receptors originate from a woman aged 40 to 50 who had been exposed to COVID-19. Each CDR3 is given with its conserved first and last residue. The D gene is left open where the match is weak. Not all rows give a size; the values are once, few, many and, for expanded clones, a class.

clone_size: once; j_call: TRBJ1-2; v_call: TRBV30; d_call: TRBD1; cdr3_nt: TGTGCCTGGAGAGGACAGGGGATCGATGGCTACACCTTC; cdr3_aa: CAWRGQGIDGYTF
clone_size: NA; j_call: TRBJ2-1; v_call: TRBV5-6; d_call: TRBD2; cdr3_nt: TGTGCCAGCAGCTTGGAGGCGGGGGGATCCTACAATGAGCAGTTCTTC; cdr3_aa: CASSLEAGGSYNEQFF
clone_size: few; j_call: TRBJ2-7; v_call: TRBV7-7; d_call: NA; cdr3_nt: TGTGCTAGCAGCTTTGGCGGGCTTAGCTCCTACGAGCAGTACTTC; cdr3_aa: CASSFGGLSSYEQYF
clone_size: NA; j_call: TRBJ1-5; v_call: TRBV7-8; d_call: NA; cdr3_nt: TGTGCCAGCAGCTTAGGAGTCTTAGGGGGTAGCAATCAGCCCCAGCATTTT; cdr3_aa: CASSLGVLGGSNQPQHF
clone_size: NA; j_call: TRBJ1-1; v_call: TRBV2; d_call: NA; cdr3_nt: TGTGCCAGTAGACAGAGCAACACTGAAGCTTTCTTT; cdr3_aa: CASRQSNTEAFF
clone_size: few; j_call: TRBJ1-1; v_call: TRBV6-6; d_call: TRBD1; cdr3_nt: TGTGCCAGCAGTCCCCGGGACAGGGGGTTTTATGTACCGAACACTGAAGCTTTCTTT; cdr3_aa: CASSPRDRGFYVPNTEAFF
clone_size: once; j_call: TRBJ2-7; v_call: TRBV20-1; d_call: NA; cdr3_nt: TGCAGTGCTAGTGGATCCGGGAGTTCCTACGAGCAGTACTTC; cdr3_aa: CSASGSGSSYEQYF
clone_size: few; j_call: TRBJ2-7; v_call: TRBV2; d_call: NA; cdr3_nt: TGTGCCAGTGGGTTGGGCAGGGATTTTGGCGAGCAGTACTTC; cdr3_aa: CASGLGRDFGEQYF
clone_size: NA; j_call: TRBJ1-6; v_call: TRBV29-1; d_call: TRBD1; cdr3_nt: TGCAGCGTGGGGGACAGGAAGAATTCACCCCTCCACTTT; cdr3_aa: CSVGDRKNSPLHF
clone_size: NA; j_call: TRBJ1-1; v_call: TRBV6-5; d_call: NA; cdr3_nt: TGTGCCAGCAACAGCCCCGTTAACACTGAAGCTTTCTTT; cdr3_aa: CASNSPVNTEAFF
clone_size: NA; j_call: TRBJ1-1; v_call: TRBV7-2; d_call: NA; cdr3_nt: TGTGCCAGCAGCGTACAATTGAACACTGAAGCTTTCTTT; cdr3_aa: CASSVQLNTEAFF
clone_size: NA; j_call: TRBJ2-1; v_call: TRBV6-5; d_call: NA; cdr3_nt: TGTGCCAGCAGTAGGGCGGGAACCTACAATGAGCAGTTCTTC; cdr3_aa: CASSRAGTYNEQFF
clone_size: NA; j_call: TRBJ2-7; v_call: TRBV19; d_call: TRBD2; cdr3_nt: TGTGCCAGTAGTGCCTCTAGCGGGGGGTCCTACGAGCAGTACTTC; cdr3_aa: CASSASSGGSYEQYF
clone_size: NA; j_call: TRBJ2-5; v_call: TRBV6-2/TRBV6-3; d_call: TRBD1; cdr3_nt: TGTGCCAGCAGCAGGGGACAGAGGTGGGAGACCCAGTACTTC; cdr3_aa: CASSRGQRWETQYF
clone_size: NA; j_call: TRBJ1-1; v_call: TRBV2; d_call: NA; cdr3_nt: TGTGCCAGCAGTGATAGGGGTGGGAACACTGAAGCTTTCTTT; cdr3_aa: CASSDRGGNTEAFF
clone_size: NA; j_call: TRBJ1-2; v_call: TRBV18; d_call: TRBD1; cdr3_nt: TGTGCCAGCTCGCTACAGGGGTCCTATGGCTACACCTTC; cdr3_aa: CASSLQGSYGYTF
clone_size: NA; j_call: TRBJ1-2; v_call: TRBV7-7; d_call: TRBD1; cdr3_nt: TGTGCTAGCAGCCCTAGGTTGGGACAGGGAGGCTGGTCCTATGGCTACACCTTC; cdr3_aa: CASSPRLGQGGWSYGYTF
clone_size: NA; j_call: TRBJ1-2; v_call: TRBV5-4; d_call: NA; cdr3_nt: TGTGCCAGCAGCCCGGAGCAGGGCGCCTATGGCTACACCTTC; cdr3_aa: CASSPEQGAYGYTF
clone_size: NA; j_call: TRBJ2-1; v_call: TRBV4-1; d_call: NA; cdr3_nt: TGCGCCAGCAGCCCAGCGGGCATTCATTACAATGAGCAGTTCTTC; cdr3_aa: CASSPAGIHYNEQFF
clone_size: NA; j_call: TRBJ2-7; v_call: TRBV18; d_call: TRBD1; cdr3_nt: TGTGCCAGCTCACCAGGGCAGGGGGACTACGAGCAGTACTTC; cdr3_aa: CASSPGQGDYEQYF
clone_size: NA; j_call: TRBJ2-2; v_call: TRBV5-1; d_call: NA; cdr3_nt: TGCGCCAGCAGCCCCAACTTCGGTCCCGGGGAGCTGTTTTTT; cdr3_aa: CASSPNFGPGELFF
clone_size: NA; j_call: TRBJ1-6; v_call: TRBV30; d_call: NA; cdr3_nt: TGTGCCTGGAGACAGGGTGCTTCACCCCTCCACTTT; cdr3_aa: CAWRQGASPLHF
clone_size: NA; j_call: TRBJ1-2; v_call: TRBV7-9; d_call: NA; cdr3_nt: TGTGCCAGCAGCCCTAGGAACCGGGAGTCGGGTGGCTACACCTTC; cdr3_aa: CASSPRNRESGGYTF
clone_size: NA; j_call: TRBJ1-2; v_call: TRBV3-1/TRBV3-2; d_call: NA; cdr3_nt: TGTGCCAGCAGCCAAGAGACAAGAGGCTACACCTTC; cdr3_aa: CASSQETRGYTF
clone_size: NA; j_call: TRBJ2-1; v_call: TRBV10-1; d_call: NA; cdr3_nt: TGCGCCAGCAGTGACCCCTCACTAGATCATGAGCAGTTCTTC; cdr3_aa: CASSDPSLDHEQFF
clone_size: NA; j_call: TRBJ1-2; v_call: TRBV3-1/TRBV3-2; d_call: TRBD1; cdr3_nt: TGTGCCAGCAGCCTGGGACAGGAGAGGGGCTACACCTTC; cdr3_aa: CASSLGQERGYTF
clone_size: NA; j_call: TRBJ1-1; v_call: TRBV15; d_call: TRBD1; cdr3_nt: TGTGCCACCAGCAGAGATCCGGGGACAGCCACTGAAGCTTTCTTT; cdr3_aa: CATSRDPGTATEAFF
clone_size: NA; j_call: TRBJ2-6; v_call: TRBV5-4; d_call: NA; cdr3_nt: TGTGCCAGCAGCATGCCCGGGGCTGGGGCCAACGTCCTGACTTTC; cdr3_aa: CASSMPGAGANVLTF
clone_size: NA; j_call: TRBJ1-5; v_call: TRBV20-1; d_call: NA; cdr3_nt: TGCAGTGCTAGTCGGGGGGTCAATCAGCTCCAGCATTTT; cdr3_aa: CSASRGVNQLQHF
clone_size: NA; j_call: TRBJ2-2; v_call: TRBV4-3; d_call: NA; cdr3_nt: TGCGCCAGCAGCCAAAGAGTCGCCGGGGAGCTGTTTTTT; cdr3_aa: CASSQRVAGELFF